The 22 T cell receptor beta chains below come from one sample, sequenced in a study of a mutant IDH1 vaccine in newly diagnosed glioma. Described time point: week 23, last vaccination. Doses of 300 ug of mutant IDH1 20-mer peptide were given with topical imiquimod. Libraries were prepared by immunoSEQ multiplex PCR; TCRdb keeps only in-frame clonotypes and omits some of them. The profile covers about 38,000 clones, with roughly 79% appearing a single time and 4% to 6% taken by the ten largest. No cognate antigen is known for these TCRs. The sequencing used PBMCs, collected from a glioma patient whose treatment included an IDH1 peptide vaccine. Source of these receptors: a man aged 35 to 55 with glioma.

CDR3 loop: CASSPRQGNYGYTF. CDR3 coding DNA: TGTGCCAGCTCACCAAGACAGGGCAACTATGGCTACACCTTC. The V gene is TRBV18, the J gene TRBJ1-2; 7 bases are a match to TRBD1. CDR1 KGHSH and CDR2 LQKENI come from the germline V gene. Trimming at V came to 2 bases and at J to 2 bases, leaving 2 bases not matched to a gene. The CDR3 consists of 14 residues.

J is TRBJ2-1 and V is TRBV7-9; no clear D gene. The CDR3 covers 14 residues. The germline V and J ends were trimmed by 7 bases and 2 bases, with 12 bases remaining between them. The V gene's germline CDR1 is SEHNR and CDR2 FQNEAQ (reference sequence). This CDR3 is CASTQTLAYNEQFF. The CDR3 region has the DNA TGTGCCAGCACCCAGACATTGGCCTACAATGAGCAGTTCTTC.

There are a few counts of this clone. The chain employs TRBV10-1 and TRBJ2-7, with a tentative D call TRBD2 (5 bases). The V and J ends lost 0 bases and 6 bases respectively, with 9 bases between them. CDR1 WNHNN and CDR2 SYGVQD come from the germline V gene (reference sequence). CDR3 length: 13 residues. The CDR3 region is CASSESVAGEQYF. Written as DNA, the CDR3 is TGCGCCAGCAGTGAGTCTGTCGCGGGCGAGCAGTACTTC.

The chain employs TRBV5-1 and TRBJ2-7, with 12 bases identical to TRBD2. The V gene end was trimmed by 4 bases and the J gene end by 3 bases; junction bases not matched to a gene: 2. Germline-derived CDR1 and CDR2 are SGHRS and YFSETQ. The CDR3 is 14 residues long. The CDR3 DNA sequence: TGCGCCAGCAGCGTACTAGCGGGAGGCTACGAGCAGTACTTC. Its translation: CASSVLAGGYEQYF.

V and J are TRBV28 and TRBJ1-2; TRBD1 matches at 7 bases. This CDR3 spans 14 amino acids. CDR1 and CDR2 from the germline V gene are MDHEN and SYDVKM. V lost 6 bases to trimming and J lost 8 bases; unmatched junction nucleotides: 12. CDR3 nucleotide sequence: TGTGCCAGCAGCCCCCGGGGCAGGGGGGAAGGCTACACCTTC. It codes for CASSPRGRGEGYTF.

The V and J genes are TRBV7-2 and TRBJ2-7; 7 positions agree with TRBD2. The length of the CDR3 is 15 residues. The junction had 10 bases not matched to a gene; V was cut back by 1 base and J by 7 bases. The germline CDR1 and CDR2 sequences are SGHTA and FQGNSA. CDR3 coding DNA: TGTGCCAGCAGCTTAGTGGGCGGGAGCTCTGATGAGCAGTACTTC. Encoded protein: CASSLVGGSSDEQYF.

This clone appeared a single time. V and J are TRBV19 and TRBJ2-1, with TRBD2 identical over 10 bases. The CDR3 totals 15 residues. After removal of 8 bases from V and 7 bases from J, the junction contained 11 bases not matched to a gene. Germline V gene lookup returns CDR1 LNHDA and CDR2 SQIVND (reference sequence). CDR3 bases: TGTGCCAGTCGACTAGCGGGTATGAATATGAATGAGCAGTTCTTC. Protein: CASRLAGMNMNEQFF.

The V and J genes are TRBV27 and TRBJ1-4, with D unresolved. CDR1 and CDR2 (germline): MNHEY, SMNVEV (reference sequence). This CDR3 has 15 amino acids. Trimming stripped 2 bases from V and 0 bases from J, with 7 bases between. The CDR3 loop reads CASSLNRATNEKLFF. The DNA of the CDR3 is TGTGCCAGCAGTTTAAACCGAGCAACTAATGAAAAACTGTTTTTT.

On this clone: The same CDR3 arises from other DNA sequences in this sample as well. The chain carries TRBV30 and TRBJ2-7, with TRBD1 identical over 10 bases. Germline assignment: CDR1 GTSNPN and CDR2 SVGIG (reference sequence). Trimming took 5 bases from V and 7 from J; bases not matched to a gene: 5. This CDR3 region has 12 residues. CDR3 loop: CAWRGQGREQYF. For the CDR3, the DNA is TGTGCCTGGCGGGGACAGGGGCGGGAGCAGTACTTC.

Within the sample, this clone is medium-sized. The chain is built from TRBV18 and TRBJ2-7; TRBD1 matches 7 bases. J was trimmed by 3 bases and V by 4 bases; bases with no gene match: 12. Germline V gene sequence: CDR1 KGHSH, CDR2 LQKENI. The CDR3 consists of 16 residues. Written as DNA, the CDR3 is TGTGCCAGCTCACGTTCGATCAGGGGGATACTCTACGAGCAGTACTTC. This codes for CASSRSIRGILYEQYF.

The table lists this clone with a count of one. The chain recombines TRBV6-5 with TRBJ1-6; no clear D. This CDR3 has 15 amino acids. CDR1 and CDR2 from the germline V gene are MNHEY and SVGAGI. V was shortened by 6 bases and J by 0 bases, with 9 bases between the two germline ends. DNA of the CDR3: TGTGCCAGCAGGCGCAGGAGCTCCTATAATTCACCCCTCCACTTT. It codes for CASRRRSSYNSPLHF.

This chain connects TRBV15 to TRBJ2-6; D perhaps matches TRBD1 (6 bases). V lost 5 bases, J lost 4 bases, and 15 bases lay in between. The germline gives CDR1 LNHNV, CDR2 YYDKDF (reference sequence). The CDR3 sequence is 16 residues long. CDR3 in amino acids: CATSSSRGSGANVLTF. The DNA for the CDR3 is TGTGCCACCAGCTCTTCCAGGGGTTCCGGGGCCAACGTCCTGACTTTC.

V and J are TRBV28 and TRBJ1-2; D is undetermined. CDR3 length: 14 amino acids. From germline, CDR1 is MDHEN and CDR2 SYDVKM. V was cut by 6 bases and J by 3 bases, with 14 bases left in between. CDR3 residues: CASSEGQTHYGYTF. CDR3 nucleotides: TGTGCCAGCAGCGAAGGGCAGACCCACTATGGCTACACCTTC.

The chain is built from TRBV7-2 and TRBJ1-2, with 8 bases aligning to TRBD1. Unmatched junction bases numbered 2, after V lost 3 bases and J lost 8 bases. This CDR3 spans 12 amino acids. CDR1 and CDR2 from the germline V gene are SGHTA and FQGNSA. As DNA, the CDR3 is TGTGCCAGCAGCTTCCCAGGGGGCGGCTACACCTTC. This encodes CASSFPGGGYTF.

V is TRBV7-2 and J is TRBJ2-2, with D perhaps TRBD1 or TRBD2 (5 bases each). The ends were cut back, 3 bases at V and 6 bases at J, with 14 bases in the middle. The CDR3 is 15 amino acids. CDR1 and CDR2 from the germline V gene are SGHTA and FQGNSA. The CDR3 protein is CASSFLPPGPGELFF. The DNA for the CDR3 is TGTGCCAGCAGCTTCCTCCCCCCGGGACCCGGGGAGCTGTTTTTT.

This clone showed up just a few times. The CDR3 is CASGTGNQPQHF. The DNA for the CDR3 is TGTGCCAGCGGGACAGGGAATCAGCCCCAGCATTTT. The chain employs TRBV6-1 and TRBJ1-5; TRBD1 agrees at 9 bases. The CDR3 consists of 12 residues. V was clipped by 8 bases and J by 4 bases; unmatched bases: 0. Germline V lookup: CDR1 MNHNS, CDR2 SASEGT.

The J gene is TRBJ1-5, the V gene TRBV10-3; the D gene is possibly TRBD1 (5 bases). This CDR3 has 14 residues. V lost 2 bases and J 4 bases, leaving 9 bases between the germline ends. Germline V gives CDR1 ENHRY, CDR2 SYGVKD. Written as DNA, the CDR3 is TGTGCCATCAGTGAGGTCAGGGATAATCAGCCCCAGCATTTT. The encoded protein is CAISEVRDNQPQHF.

In this sample, this clone turned up once. In DNA form, the CDR3 reads TGCGCCAGCAGCTTGGTAGCGGGGGCAAACAATGAGCAGTTCTTC. Encoded protein: CASSLVAGANNEQFF. V is TRBV5-1 and J is TRBJ2-1; 9 positions match TRBD2. Germline CDR1 is SGHRS and CDR2 is YFSETQ. J gave up 5 bases and V 0 bases, and 3 bases lay outside the gene matches. This CDR3 has 15 residues.

This clone has a single count. V and J are TRBV5-1 and TRBJ2-7; TRBD2 agrees at 9 bases. The junction had 2 bases not matched to a gene; V was cut back by 0 bases and J by 4 bases. The CDR3 is made up of 14 amino acids. Germline V gene lookup returns CDR1 SGHRS and CDR2 YFSETQ. Written as DNA, the CDR3 is TGCGCCAGCAGCTTGGGCGGGAGGGCTTACGAGCAGTACTTC. Residues: CASSLGGRAYEQYF.

The chain is built from TRBV19 and TRBJ2-4; D may be TRBD1 (6 bases). This CDR3 is built from 17 residues. Trimming pared 2 bases from V and 0 bases from J, leaving 14 bases between. Per the germline V gene, CDR1 is LNHDA and CDR2 is SQIVND (reference sequence). Here the CDR3 DNA reads TGTGCCAGTAGTATAACCTCCGGACAGAGAGCCAAAAACATTCAGTACTTC. It encodes CASSITSGQRAKNIQYF.

This clone turned up a few times. The chain combines TRBV29-1 with TRBJ1-2; possible D gene TRBD1, 5 bases. Trimming cost V 7 bases and J 7 bases, with 19 bases left between them. The CDR3 has 13 residues. The germline gives CDR1 SQVTM, CDR2 ANQGSEA. The CDR3 here is CSASSAGRSGYTF. CDR3 sequence (DNA): TGCAGCGCATCATCGGCAGGGAGGAGTGGCTACACCTTC.

The rearrangement uses TRBV29-1 and TRBJ2-7; 11 bases align to TRBD2. The J segment lost 6 bases and the V segment lost 6 bases, leaving 7 bases of the junction unmatched. This CDR3 comprises 13 residues. CDR1 is SQVTM and CDR2 is ANQGSEA in the germline V gene. CDR3 amino acids: CSVWGLAGGEQYF. The CDR3 DNA reads TGCAGCGTATGGGGGCTAGCGGGGGGCGAGCAGTACTTC.